This T cell receptor (beta chain) is drawn from a study of synovial regulatory T cells in juvenile arthritis. Sequencing was performed with immunoSEQ multiplex PCR; in TCRdb, only in-frame clones are kept and a portion is missing. The repertoire table contains about 9,900 clones. Findings and caveats of the study: Across patients, iaTreg TCR repertoires were mostly private, partly shared with synovial Teff and blood CPL. Compared with other blood Treg cells, inflammation-associated Treg cells had reduced TCR diversity.

According to its frequency, this clone is medium-sized. Its matching antigen is unknown. The sequence derives from a donor aged 2-35 years with juvenile idiopathic arthritis. Sequencing was performed on Treg cells from blood. Sample subset: HLA-DR+ inflammation-associated blood Treg cells.

This chain's CDR3 is CASSQEPLAGYSNQPQHF. The gene calls are TRBV4-1 and TRBJ1-5; TCRdb names TRBD1, which stays unverified in the absence of DNA. Germline V CDR1 and CDR2: MGHRA, YSYEKL. The CDR3 has 18 amino acids. DNA for this receptor is not on file.